Following are 5 T cell receptor beta chains from one sample sequenced in a study of siplizumab effects on memory and regulatory T cells. TCRdb's copy holds only in-frame clones and misses some; the assay was immunoSEQ multiplex PCR. This sample has around 100,000 clones, with roughly 94% found just once. The specimen was Tregs sorted from blood. Receptors were obtained from a human donor in good health.

This sequence joins TRBV29-1 and TRBJ1-2; D is perhaps TRBD1 (5 bases). Germline lookup yields CDR1 SQVTM and CDR2 ANQGSEA. The CDR3 is 13 residues long. Between the trimmed V and J ends, which lost 4 bases and 1 base, there was a span of 10 bases. The CDR3 nucleotides are TGCAGCGTTGGCTTAAGGGGTAACTATGGCTACACCTTC. It is translated as CSVGLRGNYGYTF. Together with reference TRBV29-1 and TRBJ1-2, the CDR3 gives the full variable domain: SAVISQKPSRDICQRGTSLTIQCQVDSQVTMMFWYRQQPGQSLTLIATANQGSEATYESGFVIDKFPISRPNLTFSTLTVSNMSPEDSSIYLCSVGLRGNYGYTFGSGTRLTVV.

The chain links TRBV6-5 to TRBJ1-2, with a possible D match to TRBD1 (5 bases). There are 13 residues in the CDR3. Trimming left V 2 bases short and J 4 bases short, with 8 bases between. Germline V lookup: CDR1 MNHEY, CDR2 SVGAGI. The CDR3 DNA reads TGTGCCAGCAGTTACGGACAAGCCTATGGCTACACCTTC. It yields the protein CASSYGQAYGYTF.

The chain couples TRBV7-9 to TRBJ2-7, with a possible D match to TRBD2 (6 bases). Germline V gives CDR1 SEHNR, CDR2 FQNEAQ (reference sequence). Trimming left V 5 bases short and J 2 bases short, with 13 bases between. There are 14 residues in the CDR3. The CDR3 reads CASSQTSGAYEQYF. As DNA, the CDR3 is TGTGCCAGCAGCCAGACTAGTGGAGCCTACGAGCAGTACTTC.

The rearrangement uses TRBV5-6 and TRBJ1-2, with 8 bases fitting TRBD1. V was pared by 4 bases and J by 7 bases, with 15 bases of the junction left unmatched. This CDR3 comprises 16 residues. Germline-derived CDR1 and CDR2 are SGHDT and YYEEEE. The CDR3 DNA reads as TGTGCCAGCAGCGCAACAACCGGGACAGGCGGCTTTGGCTACACCTTC. The encoded protein is CASSATTGTGGFGYTF.

The V and J genes are TRBV6-6 and TRBJ1-2; D remains unclear. From germline, CDR1 is MNHNY and CDR2 SVGAGI (reference sequence). V lost 4 bases, J lost 7 bases, and 10 bases lay in between. The CDR3 is made up of 12 amino acids. CDR3 protein: CASSSGVGGYTF. CDR3 nucleotide sequence: TGTGCCAGCAGTTCCGGGGTGGGTGGCTACACCTTC.